The 25 T cell receptor beta chains reported below all come from one sample, sequenced in a study of blood T cell repertoires in COVID-19. Assay: immunoSEQ multiplex PCR; the TCRdb copy retains only in-frame clones and omits some. The sample contains under 200,000 clones, around 82% of which appear only once. Sequencing was performed on peripheral blood. The receptor set was obtained from a woman older than 75 with acute or convalescent COVID-19.

This clone was observed a handful of times. The chain uses TRBV5-4 and TRBJ1-1, with TRBD1 as a possible D gene (5 bases). The CDR3 runs 13 residues. Trimming removed 2 bases at V and 5 bases at J, with 10 bases between. Looked up from germline, CDR1 is SGHNT and CDR2 is YYREEE (reference sequence). The CDR3 sequence is CASSFAGSTEAFF. CDR3 nucleotides: TGTGCCAGCAGCTTTGCAGGGTCGACTGAAGCTTTCTTT.

The V call is TRBV11-3, the J call TRBJ1-5; 9 bases are shared with TRBD1. The length of the CDR3 is 20 residues. In germline, CDR1 is SGHNT, CDR2 YENEEA. Trimming at V came to 0 bases and at J to 2 bases, leaving 14 bases not matched to a gene. The CDR3 reads CASSLDPGTGTLGRNQPQHF. The CDR3 nucleotides read TGTGCCAGCAGCTTAGATCCCGGGACAGGGACCCTGGGGCGCAATCAGCCCCAGCATTTT.

The chain has TRBV14 and TRBJ2-1, with a tentative D call TRBD2 (5 bases). Germline-derived CDR1 and CDR2 are SGHDN and FVKESK. The CDR3 contains 12 residues. The V gene lost 4 bases and the J gene lost 13 bases, with 14 bases spanning the gap. The CDR3 here is CASSLGREKQFF. The CDR3 region has the DNA TGTGCCAGCAGCCTTGGAAGGGAGAAACAGTTCTTC.

The chain links TRBV2 to TRBJ2-1; 7 bases agree with TRBD2. This CDR3 region has 15 residues. J lost 4 bases, V lost 4 bases, and 7 bases had no gene match. Germline V gene data show CDR1 as SNHLY and CDR2 as FYNNEI. The DNA of the CDR3 is TGTGCCAGCAGTGGAATAGCGGGCCGGTACAATGAGCAGTTCTTC. The encoded protein is CASSGIAGRYNEQFF.

V and J are TRBV19 and TRBJ2-7, with a weak D call TRBD1 (7 bases). This CDR3 comprises 15 residues. Trimming removed 6 bases from V and 2 bases from J, with 17 bases in between. Germline CDR1 and CDR2: LNHDA and SQIVND (reference sequence). The CDR3 spells CASRWGQGGPYEQYF. The CDR3 coding sequence is TGTGCCAGTAGATGGGGGCAGGGGGGACCCTACGAGCAGTACTTC.

The sample holds a few counts of this clone. The chain links TRBV2 to TRBJ2-1, with 9 positions matching TRBD1. V lost 6 bases to trimming and J lost 5 bases; unmatched junction nucleotides: 5. The CDR3 runs 14 residues. Germline V CDR1 and CDR2: SNHLY, FYNNEI. CDR3 region: CASSIQGANNEQFF. The DNA for the CDR3 is TGTGCCAGCAGCATACAGGGGGCAAACAATGAGCAGTTCTTC.

The genes are TRBV10-3 and TRBJ1-2; no clear D. CDR1 ENHRY and CDR2 SYGVKD come from the germline V gene. V was cut by 1 base and J by 5 bases, with 8 bases left in between. The CDR3 runs 13 residues. Here the CDR3 reads CAISELPGYGYTF. As DNA, the CDR3 is TGTGCCATCAGTGAGTTACCAGGATATGGCTACACCTTC.

The chain uses TRBV5-6 and TRBJ1-2; the D is unclear. CDR1 is SGHDT and CDR2 is YYEEEE in the germline V gene. The CDR3 runs to 13 residues. Trimming took off 4 bases at V and 3 bases at J, with 10 bases between the two ends. The CDR3, as DNA: TGTGCCAGCAGCCTCGGGAGCGACTATGGCTACACCTTC. Translating it yields CASSLGSDYGYTF.

To note about this clone: Relative to the germline gene, one junction end is altered; a read error may explain this. The chain combines TRBV6-5 with TRBJ2-7; D is perhaps TRBD2 (6 bases). From germline, CDR1 is MNHEY and CDR2 SVGAGI. The CDR3 is 11 amino acids. Here the CDR3 DNA reads TGTGCCAGCAGTCGTCAGGGACTCCTGTTATTC. Its translation: CASSRQGLLLF.

The J gene is TRBJ2-3, the V gene TRBV6-6; D is perhaps TRBD2 (7 bases). The CDR3 is 20 amino acids. Trimming stripped 6 bases from V and 0 bases from J, with 28 bases between. Germline CDR1 MNHNY, CDR2 SVGAGI (reference sequence). The CDR3 region has the DNA TGTGCCAGCAGCTCTCTTCTTAGTACCGGGGGGCCGCCTAGCACAGATACGCAGTATTTT. Translated, it gives CASSSLLSTGGPPSTDTQYF.

This clone occurred once. This chain connects TRBV7-6 to TRBJ2-2; perhaps TRBD2 as D (6 bases). V gave up 10 bases and J gave up 7 bases, with 25 bases separating them. CDR3 length equals 16 residues. Germline V lookup: CDR1 SGHVS, CDR2 FNYEAQ. The CDR3 here is CAIPQGAGRGSGELFF. The CDR3 nucleotides read TGTGCCATCCCTCAGGGAGCGGGCCGAGGAAGCGGGGAGCTGTTTTTT.

The chain carries TRBV6-1 and TRBJ1-6, with D hard to call. The CDR3 consists of 12 residues. Germline loops: CDR1 MNHNS, CDR2 SASEGT. Trimming took 3 bases from V and 13 from J, leaving 10 bases between them. CDR3 in DNA: TGTGCCAGCAGTGAGCCGGTTATTCCCCTCCACTTT. It translates to CASSEPVIPLHF.

This clone has a single count. The chain employs TRBV19 and TRBJ1-2, with a weak D call TRBD1 (6 bases). The germline CDR1 and CDR2 sequences are LNHDA and SQIVND (reference sequence). V was pared by 5 bases and J by 8 bases, with 15 bases between. The length of the CDR3 is 13 residues. CDR3 sequence (DNA): TGTGCCAGTAGTTTTGCAGGGGTACCGGGCTACACCTTC. Residues: CASSFAGVPGYTF.

Here the CDR3 reads CASRGSRDTEAFF. The DNA of the CDR3 is TGTGCCAGCCGGGGAAGTAGAGACACTGAAGCTTTCTTT. V gene TRBV5-5 combines with J gene TRBJ1-1; D remains unclear. There are 13 residues in the CDR3. V was trimmed by 7 bases and J by 3 bases, leaving 13 bases between them. Germline assignment: CDR1 SGHKS and CDR2 YYEKEE (reference sequence).

This sequence joins TRBV5-1 and TRBJ2-7; D is perhaps TRBD2 (5 bases). Germline-derived CDR1 and CDR2 are SGHRS and YFSETQ. V was pared by 0 bases and J by 3 bases, with 13 bases between. CDR3 length equals 15 residues. The CDR3 loop is CASSLEGSGVYEQYF. The CDR3 nucleotides read TGCGCCAGCAGCTTGGAGGGCTCCGGGGTCTACGAGCAGTACTTC.

The chain uses TRBV24-1 and TRBJ2-7; 7 nucleotides agree with TRBD1. Germline values: CDR1 KGHDR, CDR2 SFDVKD. This CDR3 has 14 amino acids. V shed 2 bases, J shed 3 bases, and the junction held 3 bases outside the gene matches. CDR3 amino acids: CATSDSTGSYEQYF. The CDR3 DNA reads as TGTGCCACCAGTGATTCGACAGGGAGCTACGAGCAGTACTTC.

This clone has more than one count but fewer than ten. The V gene is TRBV6-6, the J gene TRBJ2-7, with TRBD1 as a possible D gene (6 bases). This CDR3 has 13 amino acids. The V gene lost 8 bases and the J gene lost 2 bases, with 13 bases spanning the gap. Germline V gives CDR1 MNHNY, CDR2 SVGAGI (reference sequence). The CDR3 region is CASLDRQTYEQYF. CDR3 coding DNA: TGTGCCAGCCTCGACAGGCAAACCTACGAGCAGTACTTC.

The chain employs TRBV7-2 and TRBJ2-7, with D possibly being TRBD2 (7 bases). This CDR3 has 15 residues. From germline, CDR1 is SGHTA and CDR2 FQGNSA. V was cut by 1 base and J by 2 bases, with 12 bases left in between. The CDR3 here is CASSLEQGTTYEQYF. The CDR3 coding sequence is TGTGCCAGCAGCTTAGAGCAGGGGACTACCTACGAGCAGTACTTC. Full variable domain (outside the CDR3, taken from reference TRBV7-2 and TRBJ2-7): GAGVSQSPSNKVTEKGKDVELRCDPISGHTALYWYRQSLGQGLEFLIYFQGNSAPDKSGLPSDRFSAERTGGSVSTLTIQRTQQEDSAVYLCASSLEQGTTYEQYFGPGTRLTVT.

CDR3 in amino acids: CASSPFGEQFF. The CDR3 DNA sequence: TGTGCCAGCAGTCCGTTCGGTGAGCAGTTCTTC. The chain joins TRBV12-3 or TRBV12-4 to TRBJ2-1; no firm D call. Trimming took 5 bases from V and 9 from J, leaving 8 bases between them. The length of the CDR3 is 11 residues.

The V gene is TRBV2, the J gene TRBJ1-4, with 12 bases fitting TRBD1. Trimming cost V 6 bases and J 8 bases; bases outside gene matches: 10. Germline V gene sequence: CDR1 SNHLY, CDR2 FYNNEI. The CDR3 length is 16 residues. CDR3 sequence reads: CASSRDRGRGSEKLFF. The CDR3 DNA sequence: TGTGCCAGCAGCCGGGACAGGGGGCGCGGGAGCGAAAAACTGTTTTTT.

This clone was seen a single time. The chain recombines TRBV19 with TRBJ1-1, with 7 positions matching TRBD1. The CDR3 runs 16 residues. Germline assignment: CDR1 LNHDA and CDR2 SQIVND (reference sequence). The trim removed 7 bases at V and 7 bases at J, leaving 18 bases unmatched. The CDR3, as DNA: TGTGCCAGTACCGATCCCCGACAGGGCATAACTATTGAAGCTTTCTTT. Its translation: CASTDPRQGITIEAFF.

The V call is TRBV30, the J call TRBJ2-1; 9 bases line up with TRBD2. The trim removed 2 bases at V and 4 bases at J, leaving 3 bases unmatched. Germline values: CDR1 GTSNPN, CDR2 SVGIG (reference sequence). CDR3 size: 14 residues. DNA for the CDR3: TGTGCCTGGAGTCGGCTAGCGGGATACAATGAGCAGTTCTTC. This gives the protein CAWSRLAGYNEQFF.

This clone was detected only once. This chain uses TRBV27 with TRBJ2-7, with TRBD2 as a possible D gene (5 bases). Looked up from germline, CDR1 is MNHEY and CDR2 is SMNVEV (reference sequence). Trimming cost V 10 bases and J 7 bases, with 17 bases left between them. This CDR3 region has 12 residues. The CDR3 region is CAIWDRSGEQYF. The CDR3 DNA is TGTGCCATCTGGGATAGGTCGGGGGAGCAGTACTTC.

The genes are TRBV5-1 and TRBJ1-1; D perhaps matches TRBD1 (5 bases). This CDR3 region has 14 residues. The germline V gene encodes CDR1 SGHRS and CDR2 YFSETQ. V shed 0 bases and J shed 4 bases, with 10 bases lying between them. This chain's CDR3 is CASSLDGGSTEAFF. Written as DNA, the CDR3 is TGCGCCAGCAGCTTGGACGGGGGAAGCACTGAAGCTTTCTTT.

This clone was seen once. This rearrangement joins TRBV7-8 to TRBJ1-1, with 10 bases that match TRBD1. Germline V gene data show CDR1 as SGHVS and CDR2 as FQNEAQ. This CDR3 is built from 16 residues. J was trimmed by 5 bases and V by 5 bases; bases with no gene match: 11. Here the CDR3 reads CASSLTTGGVKTEAFF. CDR3 nucleotides: TGTGCCAGCAGCCTTACGACAGGGGGCGTAAAAACTGAAGCTTTCTTT.